The following is a TCR beta chain sequence with its context. The CDR3 spans 15 residues. After removal of 4 bases from V and 3 bases from J, the junction contained 8 bases not matched to a gene. Per germline, CDR1 SGHRS and CDR2 YFSETQ. This sample stems from a study of blood T cell repertoires in COVID-19. Profiled with immunoSEQ multiplex PCR; TCRdb holds only in-frame clones, not every one. The sample shows under 200,000 clones, roughly 85% of them seen only once. The receptor's source is a man between 35 and 55 years old with acute or convalescent COVID-19. The specimen sequenced was peripheral blood. V gene TRBV5-1 combines with J gene TRBJ2-5; the match to TRBD2 covers 8 bases. CDR3 bases: TGCGCCAGCAGCCAAGGCGGGGGGTCGGAAGAGACCCAGTACTTC. Amino acids: CASSQGGGSEETQYF.